The clone carrying this T cell receptor beta chain was detected a few times. This specimen comes from a study of identical twins. J gave up 1 base and V 4 bases, and 9 bases lay outside the gene matches. The germline V gene has CDR1 SGHRS and CDR2 YFSETQ. The CDR3 runs to 16 residues. Using its own MiXCR run on the 5' RACE reads, TCRdb lists one record per CDR3 protein. The table lists 500,000 to 650,000 distinct CDR3 sequences, under 8.5% of them singletons. This sample also belongs to another study, concerning yellow fever vaccine responses in identical twins.

The TCR originated in a woman younger than 30 in good health. Sequencing used PBMCs. The rearrangement links TRBV5-1 to TRBJ2-5; TRBD1 matches at 8 bases. In DNA form, the CDR3 reads TGCGCCAGCAGCCCACTGATGGGACAGGTCCAAGAGACCCAGTACTTC. This encodes CASSPLMGQVQETQYF.